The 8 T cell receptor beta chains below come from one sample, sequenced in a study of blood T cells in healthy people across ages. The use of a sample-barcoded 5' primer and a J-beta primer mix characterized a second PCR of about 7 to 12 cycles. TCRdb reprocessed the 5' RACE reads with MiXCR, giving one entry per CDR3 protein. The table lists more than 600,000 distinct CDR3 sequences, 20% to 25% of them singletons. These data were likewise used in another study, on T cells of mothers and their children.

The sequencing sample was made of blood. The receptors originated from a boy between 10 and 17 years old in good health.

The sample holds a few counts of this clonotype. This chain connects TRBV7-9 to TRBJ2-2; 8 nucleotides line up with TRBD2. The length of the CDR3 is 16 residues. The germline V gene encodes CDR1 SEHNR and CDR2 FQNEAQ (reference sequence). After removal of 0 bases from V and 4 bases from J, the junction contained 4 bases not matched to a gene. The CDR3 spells CASSLASGRGTGELFF. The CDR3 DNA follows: TGTGCCAGCAGCTTAGCGAGCGGGAGAGGCACCGGGGAGCTGTTTTTT. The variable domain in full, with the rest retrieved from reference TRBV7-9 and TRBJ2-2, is DTGVSQNPRHKITKRGQNVTFRCDPISEHNRLYWYRQTLGQGPEFLTYFQNEAQLEKSRLLSDRFSAERPKGSFSTLEIQRTEQGDSAMYLCASSLASGRGTGELFFGEGSRLTVL.

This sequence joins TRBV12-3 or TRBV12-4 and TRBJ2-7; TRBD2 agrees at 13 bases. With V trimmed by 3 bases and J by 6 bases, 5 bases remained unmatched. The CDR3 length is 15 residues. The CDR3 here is CASSFRTSGGSEQYF. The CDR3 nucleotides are TGTGCCAGCAGTTTTAGGACTAGCGGGGGTAGCGAGCAGTACTTC.

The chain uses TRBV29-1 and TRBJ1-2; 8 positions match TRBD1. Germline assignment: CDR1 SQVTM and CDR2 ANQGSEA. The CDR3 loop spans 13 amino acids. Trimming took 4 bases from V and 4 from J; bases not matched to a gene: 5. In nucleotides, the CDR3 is TGCAGCGTTGGGGACAGGTTGGGCTATGGCTACACCTTC. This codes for CSVGDRLGYGYTF.

CDR3 sequence reads: CASSQGSSTDTQYF. The CDR3 DNA follows: TGTGCCAGCAGCCAGGGATCTAGCACAGATACGCAGTATTTT. The V and J genes are TRBV11-2 and TRBJ2-3; the D gene is possibly TRBD1 (5 bases). Germline V CDR1 and CDR2: SGHAT, FQNNGV. CDR3 length: 14 amino acids. V was trimmed by 5 bases and J by 0 bases, leaving 9 bases between them. Based on the CDR3 plus reference TRBV11-2 and TRBJ2-3, the full variable domain is EAGVAQSPRYKIIEKRQSVAFWCNPISGHATLYWYQQILGQGPKLLIQFQNNGVVDDSQLPKDRFSAERLKGVDSTLKIQPAKLEDSAVYLCASSQGSSTDTQYFGPGTRLTVL.

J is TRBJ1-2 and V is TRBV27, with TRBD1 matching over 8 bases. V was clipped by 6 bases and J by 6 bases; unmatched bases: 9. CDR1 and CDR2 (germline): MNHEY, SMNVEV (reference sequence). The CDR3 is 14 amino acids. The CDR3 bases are TGTGCCAGCAGCCCTAACAGGGGGAACCATGGCTACACCTTC. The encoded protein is CASSPNRGNHGYTF.

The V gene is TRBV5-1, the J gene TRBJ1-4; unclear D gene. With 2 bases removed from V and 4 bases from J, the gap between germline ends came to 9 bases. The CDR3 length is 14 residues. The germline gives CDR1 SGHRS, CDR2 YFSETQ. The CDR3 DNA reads TGCGCCAGCAGCTTAAACAGCGATAATGAAAAACTGTTTTTT. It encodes CASSLNSDNEKLFF.

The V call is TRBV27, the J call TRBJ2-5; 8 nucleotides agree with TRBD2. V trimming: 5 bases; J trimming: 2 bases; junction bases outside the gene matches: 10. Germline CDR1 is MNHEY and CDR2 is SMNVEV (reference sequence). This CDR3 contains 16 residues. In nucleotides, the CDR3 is TGTGCCAGCAGTGGAGACCGACTAGCGACTCAAGAGACCCAGTACTTC. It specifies CASSGDRLATQETQYF.

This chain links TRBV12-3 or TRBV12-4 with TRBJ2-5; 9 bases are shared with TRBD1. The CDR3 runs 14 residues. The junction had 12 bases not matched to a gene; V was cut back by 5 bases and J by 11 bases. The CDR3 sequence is CASSGGTGPLEQYF. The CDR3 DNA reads TGTGCCAGCAGTGGCGGGACAGGGCCATTGGAGCAGTACTTC.